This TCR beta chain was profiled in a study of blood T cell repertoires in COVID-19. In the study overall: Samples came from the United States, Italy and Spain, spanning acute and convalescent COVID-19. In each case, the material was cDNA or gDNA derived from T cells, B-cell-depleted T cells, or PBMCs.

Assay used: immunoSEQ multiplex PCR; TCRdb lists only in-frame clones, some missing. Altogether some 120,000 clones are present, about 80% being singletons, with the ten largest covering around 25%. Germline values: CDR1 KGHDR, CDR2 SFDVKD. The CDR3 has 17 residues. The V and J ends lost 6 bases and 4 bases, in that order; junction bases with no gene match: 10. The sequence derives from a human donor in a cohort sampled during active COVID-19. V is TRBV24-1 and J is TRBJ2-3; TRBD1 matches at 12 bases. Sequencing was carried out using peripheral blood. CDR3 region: CATSTREWDRGPDTQYF. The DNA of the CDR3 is TGTGCCACCAGTACGAGGGAATGGGACAGGGGGCCAGATACGCAGTATTTT.